Detailed here is one T cell receptor beta chain. The CDR3 is 16 residues long. This entry has no DNA. Germline V gives CDR1 MNHNY, CDR2 SVGAGI (reference sequence). Donors were roughly 11 juvenile idiopathic arthritis patients with active disease, 3 polyarticular and 8 oligoarticular. TCRdb's copy holds only in-frame clones and misses some; the assay was immunoSEQ multiplex PCR. This table holds roughly 10,000 clones. These data originate in a study of synovial regulatory T cells in juvenile arthritis. Study background: Treatments: a few naive, 6 or 7 methotrexate, one methotrexate plus infliximab, one unknown.

The sequence was obtained from a donor younger than 30 with juvenile idiopathic arthritis. Sequencing input: Treg cells from blood. Subset of the sample: remaining (HLA-DR-negative) circulating blood Treg cells. V usage is TRBV6-6 and J usage is TRBJ2-5; the D call from TCRdb, TRBD2, cannot be confirmed without DNA. CDR3 residues: CASSYYLAGGQETQYF.